This TCR beta chain is from a study of T cell repertoires in cytomegalovirus infection. Study-level results: There were HLA-C-restricted CMV-specific TCR beta clonotypes dominating the ex vivo response.

At least ten counts were recorded for this clonotype. The antigen is not known. One entry per CDR3 protein results from TCRdb running MiXCR on the reads. The profile covers under 95,000 distinct CDR3 sequences, with 45% to 55% appearing a single time and over 90% taken by the ten largest. The CDR3 has 15 amino acids. Trimming cost V 1 base and J 4 bases, with 11 bases left between them. Germline loops: CDR1 SGHTA, CDR2 FQGTGA. Sequencing used CD8+ T cells from cultured PBMCs, obtained from culture after CMV antigen stimulation. The rearrangement uses TRBV7-3 and TRBJ2-1; D perhaps matches TRBD1 (6 bases). The sequence derives from a human donor in good health (CMV status not recorded). Some clones in this sample may be carry-over from other donors' samples. As DNA, the CDR3 is TGTGCCAGCAGCTTAAGGCAGGGGCTGTACAATGAGCAGTTCTTC. It encodes CASSLRQGLYNEQFF.